A selection of T cell receptor beta chains follows, all from one sample in a study of blood T cell repertoires in COVID-19. Here immunoSEQ multiplex PCR was the method, and the copy in TCRdb shows in-frame clones only, minus some. The sample carries approximately 300,000 clones, 70% to 90% recorded once. The sample taken for sequencing was PBMCs or T cells enriched from blood (not recorded which). All receptors come from a woman in her twenties or thirties who had recovered from COVID-19. Both conserved end residues are part of each CDR3. A D gene is named only where the DNA matches it firmly. Size tells how often a clone was seen (once, few, many) or the class of an expanded clone, and some rows leave it out.

TRBJ1-4,.,.,TRBV7-2,TGTGCCAGCAGCTTAGGGCCGAAACTGTTTTTT,CASSLGPKLFF
TRBJ1-1,.,.,TRBV7-9,TGTGCCAGCAGCTTGCAGGGGTTTCTGAACACTGAAGCTTTCTTT,CASSLQGFLNTEAFF
TRBJ2-1,.,.,TRBV18,TGTGCCAGTCGAGAGCCGGGGAGCGCCTACAATGAGCAGTTCTTC,CASREPGSAYNEQFF
TRBJ1-1,.,.,TRBV25-1,TGTGCCAGCAGGACCCTGACGGGAAACACTGAAGCTTTCTTT,CASRTLTGNTEAFF
TRBJ2-2,.,TRBD1,TRBV5-1,TGCGCCAGCAGCTTGGATACAGGGGTTAACACCGGGGAGCTGTTTTTT,CASSLDTGVNTGELFF
TRBJ1-2,.,.,TRBV12-5,TGTGCTAGTGGTTTGGTACCACAGGACTATGGCTACACCTTC,CASGLVPQDYGYTF
TRBJ1-1,few,.,TRBV4-1,TGCGCCAGCAGCCAAAGCGGGGGGGCGGCCATGAACACTGAAGCTTTCTTT,CASSQSGGAAMNTEAFF
TRBJ2-1,.,TRBD1,TRBV6-5,TGTGCCAGCATGCCAGGGGGATGGGACGATGAGCAGTTCTTC,CASMPGGWDDEQFF
TRBJ1-1,.,.,TRBV5-1,TGCGCCAGTCAGGGATCTGAGAACACTGAAGCTTTCTTT,CASQGSENTEAFF
TRBJ1-2,.,TRBD1,TRBV3-1/TRBV3-2,TGTGCCACTTCAAGGGGGCAGGGATCTCGTTTCTATGGCTACACCTTC,CATSRGQGSRFYGYTF
TRBJ1-1,.,TRBD1,TRBV5-1,TGCGCCAGCAGCTTGGGGGACAGGAACACTGAAGCTTTCTTT,CASSLGDRNTEAFF
TRBJ2-3,.,.,TRBV30,TGTGCCTGGAGTGCGGCAGATACGCAGTATTTT,CAWSAADTQYF
TRBJ1-2,.,TRBD1,TRBV2,TGTGCCAGCAGCGATAGACAGGGGCGAAACTATGGCTACACCTTC,CASSDRQGRNYGYTF
TRBJ2-7,.,.,TRBV6-5,TGTGCCAGCAGCACAGGATTATCCTACGAGCAGTACTTC,CASSTGLSYEQYF
TRBJ1-2,.,TRBD1,TRBV15,TGTGCCACCAGCAGAGCCCCAACAGGGGTCGGCTACACCTTC,CATSRAPTGVGYTF
TRBJ1-2,.,TRBD1,TRBV7-2,TGTGCCAGCAGCCGGGACAGAGCTAACTATGGCTACACCTTC,CASSRDRANYGYTF
TRBJ1-1,.,.,TRBV19,TGTGCCAGTAGTGCCCAACAGAACATGAACACTGAAGCTTTCTTT,CASSAQQNMNTEAFF
TRBJ1-1,.,.,TRBV10-3,TGTGCCACCAACAGGGCATTGAACACTGAAGCTTTCTTT,CATNRALNTEAFF
TRBJ1-2,.,TRBD1,TRBV7-2,TGTGCCAGCAGCCCGACCGGGACAGCCTTCTATGGCTACACCTTC,CASSPTGTAFYGYTF
TRBJ2-7,.,.,TRBV7-7,TGTGCTAGCAGCCAGATGGGGGGTTCCGAGCAGTACTTC,CASSQMGGSEQYF
TRBJ2-7,.,TRBD1,TRBV9,TGTGCCAGCAGCCCCGTCGGGGGACAGGGGTTCAACGAGCAGTACTTC,CASSPVGGQGFNEQYF
TRBJ2-6,.,TRBD2,TRBV30,TGTGCCTGGGCTAGCGGGATCCGCTCTGGGGCCAACGTCCTGACTTTC,CAWASGIRSGANVLTF
TRBJ1-1,.,.,TRBV24-1,TGTGCCACCAGTGATTCAGGACAGCCTTATGAAGCTTTCTTT,CATSDSGQPYEAFF
TRBJ2-7,.,.,TRBV19,TGTGCCAGTAGTGCCGGGGAATACGAGCAGTACTTC,CASSAGEYEQYF
TRBJ2-1,.,.,TRBV12-3/TRBV12-4,TGTGCCAGCAGTTTTTTAGGAGGCTTTGAGCAGTTCTTC,CASSFLGGFEQFF
TRBJ2-5,.,TRBD2,TRBV5-6,TGTGCCAGCAGCTTGGTTCGCGGGGGGGACCAAGAGACCCAGTACTTC,CASSLVRGGDQETQYF
TRBJ2-1,once,TRBD2,TRBV9,TGTGCCAGCAGCCCTTTAGCGGGGGCGAGCTCCTACAATGAGCAGTTCTTC,CASSPLAGASSYNEQFF
TRBJ1-5,.,.,TRBV27,TGTGCCAGCAGTTTACTGGGCCAGCAGCCCCAGCATTTT,CASSLLGQQPQHF
TRBJ1-5,.,.,TRBV20-1,TGCAGTGCTAGTTGGGGGGACGGCAATCAGCCCCAGCATTTT,CSASWGDGNQPQHF
TRBJ1-6,.,TRBD1,TRBV2,TGTGCCAGCAGTGAAAGGGCAGGGGGTTCACCCCTCCACTTT,CASSERAGGSPLHF
TRBJ1-6,.,.,TRBV19,TGTGCCAGTAGTGCTGAGATCACGAATTCACCCCTCCACTTT,CASSAEITNSPLHF
TRBJ2-1,.,TRBD1,TRBV12-5,TGTGCTAGTGGACCCAACCTAATGGGACAGGGGTTTGACAATGAGCAGTTCTTC,CASGPNLMGQGFDNEQFF
TRBJ1-2,.,TRBD1,TRBV30,TGTGCCTGGGGTATTACGGGGACAGGGACTAACTATGGCTACACCTTC,CAWGITGTGTNYGYTF
TRBJ2-7,.,.,TRBV29-1,TGCAGCGTTGAAGACAGGGGCTACGAGCAGTACTTC,CSVEDRGYEQYF
TRBJ2-2,.,.,TRBV5-5,TGTGCCAGCAGCTACACATTGCTGACGAACACCGGGGAGCTGTTTTTT,CASSYTLLTNTGELFF
TRBJ1-2,few,TRBD1,TRBV7-2,TGTGCCAGCAGCTTTCCAGGGGGCGCGGGCTACACCTTC,CASSFPGGAGYTF
TRBJ1-2,few,.,TRBV3-1/TRBV3-2,TGTGCCAGCAGCGGCAGAGGTCCAGGGAACTATGGCTACACCTTC,CASSGRGPGNYGYTF
TRBJ1-1,.,.,TRBV4-3,TGCGCCAGCAGCCAAGCCCCCCAGGGCCAGAACACTGAAGCTTTCTTT,CASSQAPQGQNTEAFF
TRBJ2-1,.,.,TRBV5-4,TGTGCCAGCAGCCGAGGGACCTACAATGAGCAGTTCTTC,CASSRGTYNEQFF
TRBJ1-1,.,.,TRBV9,TGTGCCAGCAGCTCCAATCTGGGGGGGACTGAAGCTTTCTTT,CASSSNLGGTEAFF